This T cell receptor beta chain was sequenced for a study of blood T cell repertoires in COVID-19. Across the whole study: Collection of acute and convalescent COVID-19 samples took place in the United States, Italy and Spain. T cells, B-cell-depleted T cells, or PBMCs provided the cDNA or gDNA that served as material.

Germline V CDR1 and CDR2: MNHEY, SVGAGI. V shed 7 bases, J shed 9 bases, and the junction held 6 bases outside the gene matches. This CDR3 comprises 12 residues. In the original processing: Estimation of nucleated cell counts relied on the amplification of reference gene primers. Clones were sequenced by immunoSEQ multiplex PCR, and TCRdb holds only the in-frame ones, with some missing. V and J calls and clone size are as listed in that table; D and trimming were resolved from the DNA. The table lists roughly 89,000 clones, 80% of them singletons. The J gene is TRBJ2-1, the V gene TRBV6-5; 7 nucleotides line up with TRBD1. The material sequenced was peripheral blood. The sequence derives from a woman between 65 and 79 years old with acute or convalescent COVID-19. This CDR3 reads CASNPQGIEQFF. The CDR3 nucleotides are TGTGCCAGCAACCCACAGGGGATTGAGCAGTTCTTC.